The T cell receptor (beta chain) described here comes from a study of cytomegalovirus exposure and HLA in healthy donors. Germline trimming cut 5 bases from V and 5 bases from J; bases unmatched to any gene: 6. The CDR3 sequence is 16 residues long. CDR1 is SGHAT, CDR2 FQNNGV, per germline. The PCR employed 60 Vbeta primers together with 13 Jbeta primers. This table comes from immunoSEQ multiplex PCR, and its TCRdb copy is limited to in-frame clones, with some not included. The repertoire includes 55,000 to 80,000 clones, 60% to 75% of them detected once, and under 15% sits in the top ten. This chain uses TRBV11-2 with TRBJ2-2; 12 bases line up with TRBD2. The receptor was isolated from a man between 65 and 85 years old in good health and CMV-seronegative. Sequencing was done on a sample of PBMCs. The CDR3 sequence is CASSRITSGGTGELFF. The CDR3 nucleotides are TGTGCCAGCAGCCGGATAACTAGCGGGGGGACCGGGGAGCTGTTTTTT. Looking up the rest from reference TRBV11-2 and TRBJ2-2 gives the full variable domain: EAGVAQSPRYKIIEKRQSVAFWCNPISGHATLYWYQQILGQGPKLLIQFQNNGVVDDSQLPKDRFSAERLKGVDSTLKIQPAKLEDSAVYLCASSRITSGGTGELFFGEGSRLTVL.